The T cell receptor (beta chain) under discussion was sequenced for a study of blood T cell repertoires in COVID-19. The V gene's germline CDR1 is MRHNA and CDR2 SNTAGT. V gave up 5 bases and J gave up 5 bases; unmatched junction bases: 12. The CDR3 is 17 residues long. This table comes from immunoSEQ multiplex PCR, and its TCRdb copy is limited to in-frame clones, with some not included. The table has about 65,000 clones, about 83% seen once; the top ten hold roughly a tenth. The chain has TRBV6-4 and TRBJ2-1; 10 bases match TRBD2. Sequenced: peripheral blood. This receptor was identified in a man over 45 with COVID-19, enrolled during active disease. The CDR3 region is CASSPRSGRGLNNEQFF. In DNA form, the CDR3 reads TGTGCCAGCAGTCCCCGGAGCGGGAGGGGATTAAACAATGAGCAGTTCTTC.